The clone carrying this TCR beta chain came up once. The entry originates in a study of low-dose radiotherapy and immunotherapy resistance in tumors. Study overall: Fractions of 0.5 Gy went to Cohort 1 every 2 weeks, totaling 6.5 Gy. Cyclophosphamide was given intravenously at 200 mg/m2 every two weeks, and each dose came one day before radiation and immunotherapy. Intravenous nivolumab 240 mg every two weeks plus ipilimumab 1 mg/kg every six weeks was given to patients.

Sample time point: before trial treatment. Each donor was administered nivolumab, ipilimumab, aspirin, low-dose cyclophosphamide and low-dose radiotherapy. TRAV- and TRBV-specific primers, spanning alpha and beta chains, primed first-strand cDNA. TCR amplification involved 20 PCR cycles with a constant-region primer and V-primer adapter. One entry per CDR3 protein, called by TCRdb with MiXCR from the reads. The sample lists approximately 70,000 distinct CDR3 sequences, around 30% occurring once. The CDR3 is 16 amino acids. Trimming shortened V by 0 bases and J by 2 bases, and 13 bases separated the two germline ends. Germline CDR1 is SGHRS and CDR2 is YFSETQ.

The TCR comes from a female donor with ovarian cancer. The rearrangement uses TRBV5-1 and TRBJ2-3; D might be TRBD2 (7 bases). The sample in question was PBMCs, obtained before treatment. This CDR3 is CASSLGGGAVTDTQYF. CDR3 DNA: TGCGCCAGCAGCTTGGGAGGGGGGGCGGTCACAGATACGCAGTATTTT.